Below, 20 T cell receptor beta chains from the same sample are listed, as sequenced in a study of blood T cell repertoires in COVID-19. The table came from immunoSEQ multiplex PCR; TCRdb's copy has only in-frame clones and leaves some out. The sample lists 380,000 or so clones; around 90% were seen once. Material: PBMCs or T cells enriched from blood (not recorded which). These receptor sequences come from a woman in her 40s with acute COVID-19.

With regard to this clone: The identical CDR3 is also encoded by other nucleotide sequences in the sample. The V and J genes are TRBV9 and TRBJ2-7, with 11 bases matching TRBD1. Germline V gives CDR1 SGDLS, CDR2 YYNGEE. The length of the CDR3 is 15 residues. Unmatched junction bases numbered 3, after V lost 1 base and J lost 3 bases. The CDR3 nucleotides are TGTGCCAGCAGCGTATCGGGGACAGGGGGCTACGAGCAGTACTTC. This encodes CASSVSGTGGYEQYF.

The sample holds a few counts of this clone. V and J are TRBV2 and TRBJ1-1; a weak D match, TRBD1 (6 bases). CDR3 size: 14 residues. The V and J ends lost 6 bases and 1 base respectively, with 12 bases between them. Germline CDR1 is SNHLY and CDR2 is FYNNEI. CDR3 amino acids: CASRNLQGNTEAFF. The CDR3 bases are TGTGCCAGCAGGAACCTACAGGGGAACACTGAAGCTTTCTTT.

For the CDR3, the DNA is TGCGCCAGCAGCTTGGTTCCTATTAACACTGAAGCTTTCTTT. This sequence encodes CASSLVPINTEAFF. This sequence joins TRBV5-1 and TRBJ1-1, with D unclear. Trimming stripped 0 bases from V and 2 bases from J, with 8 bases between. The CDR3 is 14 amino acids. Germline-derived CDR1 and CDR2 are SGHRS and YFSETQ.

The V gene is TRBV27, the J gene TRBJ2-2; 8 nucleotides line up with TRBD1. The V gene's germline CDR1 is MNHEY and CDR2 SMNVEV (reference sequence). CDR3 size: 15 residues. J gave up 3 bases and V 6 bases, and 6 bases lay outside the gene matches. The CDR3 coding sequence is TGTGCCAGCAGATACTCGGGACAGGACACCGGGGAGCTGTTTTTT. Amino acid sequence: CASRYSGQDTGELFF.

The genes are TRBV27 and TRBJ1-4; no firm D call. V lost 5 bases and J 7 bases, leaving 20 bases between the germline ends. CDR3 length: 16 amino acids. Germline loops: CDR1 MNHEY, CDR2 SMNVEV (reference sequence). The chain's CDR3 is CASSRSGRGESEKLFF. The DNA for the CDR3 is TGTGCCAGCAGTAGGAGTGGGCGTGGGGAGTCTGAAAAACTGTTTTTT.

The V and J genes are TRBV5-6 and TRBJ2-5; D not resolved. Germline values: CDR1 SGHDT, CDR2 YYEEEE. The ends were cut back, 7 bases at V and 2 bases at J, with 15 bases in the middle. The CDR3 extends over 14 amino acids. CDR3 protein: CASGFLDTQETQYF. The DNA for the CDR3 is TGTGCCAGCGGATTCCTAGATACACAAGAGACCCAGTACTTC.

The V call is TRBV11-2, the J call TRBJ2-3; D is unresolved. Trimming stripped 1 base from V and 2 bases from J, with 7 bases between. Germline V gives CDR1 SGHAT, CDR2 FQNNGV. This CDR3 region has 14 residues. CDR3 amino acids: CASSLGLVTDTQYF. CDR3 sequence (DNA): TGTGCCAGCAGCTTAGGCCTAGTCACAGATACGCAGTATTTT.

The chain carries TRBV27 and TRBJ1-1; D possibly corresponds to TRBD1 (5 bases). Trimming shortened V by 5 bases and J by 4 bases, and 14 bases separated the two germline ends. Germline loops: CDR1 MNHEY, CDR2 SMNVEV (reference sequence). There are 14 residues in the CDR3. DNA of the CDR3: TGTGCCAGCAGTCAGGGATTTTTCGGCACTGAAGCTTTCTTT. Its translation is CASSQGFFGTEAFF.

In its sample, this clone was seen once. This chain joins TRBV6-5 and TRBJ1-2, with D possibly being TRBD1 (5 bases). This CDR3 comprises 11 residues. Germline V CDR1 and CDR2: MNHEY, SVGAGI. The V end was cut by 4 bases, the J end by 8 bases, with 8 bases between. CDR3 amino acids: CASSWGEGYTF. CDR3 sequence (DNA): TGTGCCAGCAGTTGGGGGGAAGGCTACACCTTC.

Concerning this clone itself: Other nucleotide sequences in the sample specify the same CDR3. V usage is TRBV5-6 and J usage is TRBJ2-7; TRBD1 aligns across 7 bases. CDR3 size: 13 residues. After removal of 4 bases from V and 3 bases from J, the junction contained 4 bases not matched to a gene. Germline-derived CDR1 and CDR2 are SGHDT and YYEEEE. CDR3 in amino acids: CASSLGQVYEQYF. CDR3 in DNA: TGTGCCAGCAGCCTCGGACAGGTCTACGAGCAGTACTTC.

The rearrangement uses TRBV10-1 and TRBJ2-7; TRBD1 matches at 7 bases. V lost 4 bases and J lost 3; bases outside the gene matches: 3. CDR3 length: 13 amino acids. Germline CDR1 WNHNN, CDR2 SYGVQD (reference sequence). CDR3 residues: CASSVGQSYEQYF. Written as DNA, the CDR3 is TGCGCCAGCAGTGTGGGACAGAGCTACGAGCAGTACTTC.

CDR3 loop: CASSPLAGLYNEQFF. The CDR3 region has the DNA TGTGCCAGTAGTCCTCTAGCGGGGCTTTACAATGAGCAGTTCTTC. The chain links TRBV19 to TRBJ2-1, with 9 nucleotides matching TRBD2. Trimming cost V 5 bases and J 4 bases; bases outside gene matches: 6. Germline CDR1 reads LNHDA; CDR2 reads SQIVND (reference sequence). This CDR3 region has 15 residues.

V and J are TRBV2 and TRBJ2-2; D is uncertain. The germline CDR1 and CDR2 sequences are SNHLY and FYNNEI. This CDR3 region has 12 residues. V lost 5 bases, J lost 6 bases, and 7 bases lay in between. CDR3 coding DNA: TGTGCCAGCAGTTTTCTAGCCGGGGAGCTGTTTTTT. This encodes CASSFLAGELFF.

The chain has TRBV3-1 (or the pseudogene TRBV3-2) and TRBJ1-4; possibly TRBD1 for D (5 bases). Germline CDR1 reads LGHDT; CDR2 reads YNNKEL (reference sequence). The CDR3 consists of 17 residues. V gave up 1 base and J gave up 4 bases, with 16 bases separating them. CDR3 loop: CASSQVGLGPLNEKLFF. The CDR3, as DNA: TGTGCCAGCAGCCAAGTTGGGCTGGGGCCTCTTAATGAAAAACTGTTTTTT.

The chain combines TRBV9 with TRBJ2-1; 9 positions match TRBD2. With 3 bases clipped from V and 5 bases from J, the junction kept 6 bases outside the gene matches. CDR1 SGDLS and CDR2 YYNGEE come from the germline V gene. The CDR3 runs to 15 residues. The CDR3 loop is CASSAVAGAHNEQFF. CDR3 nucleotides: TGTGCCAGCAGCGCTGTAGCGGGGGCCCACAATGAGCAGTTCTTC.

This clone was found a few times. The CDR3 DNA sequence: TGTGCCACCATAGACAGGGGGCTAGGAGAGACCCAGTACTTC. This encodes CATIDRGLGETQYF. V gene TRBV2 combines with J gene TRBJ2-5, with 10 nucleotides matching TRBD1. Germline lookup yields CDR1 SNHLY and CDR2 FYNNEI. The junction had 9 bases not matched to a gene; V was cut back by 10 bases and J by 4 bases. The CDR3 sequence is 14 residues long.

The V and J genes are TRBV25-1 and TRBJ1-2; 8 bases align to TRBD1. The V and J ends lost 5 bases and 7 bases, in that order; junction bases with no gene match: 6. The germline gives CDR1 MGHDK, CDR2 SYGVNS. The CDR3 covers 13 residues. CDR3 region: CASSIGQGGGYTF. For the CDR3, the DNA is TGTGCCAGCAGTATCGGACAGGGCGGTGGCTACACCTTC.

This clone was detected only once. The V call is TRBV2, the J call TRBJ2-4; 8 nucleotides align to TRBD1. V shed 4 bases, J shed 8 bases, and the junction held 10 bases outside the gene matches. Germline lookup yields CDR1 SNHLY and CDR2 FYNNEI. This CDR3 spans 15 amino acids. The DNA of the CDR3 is TGTGCCAGCAGTGGAAAACAGGGGGAGAAGGACATTCAGTACTTC. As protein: CASSGKQGEKDIQYF.

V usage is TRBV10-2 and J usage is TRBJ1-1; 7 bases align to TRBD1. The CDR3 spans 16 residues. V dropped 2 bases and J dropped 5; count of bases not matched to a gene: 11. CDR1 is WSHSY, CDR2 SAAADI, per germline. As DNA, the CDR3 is TGCGCCAGCAGTGAGCCTATCACAAGACAGGGTACTGAAGCTTTCTTT. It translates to CASSEPITRQGTEAFF.

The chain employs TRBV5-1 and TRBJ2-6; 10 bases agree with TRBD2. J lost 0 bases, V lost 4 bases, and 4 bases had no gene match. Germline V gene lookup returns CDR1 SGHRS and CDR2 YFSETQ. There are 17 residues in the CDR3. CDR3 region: CASSRLAGASGANVLTF. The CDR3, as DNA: TGCGCCAGCAGCCGCCTAGCGGGGGCCTCTGGGGCCAACGTCCTGACTTTC.